The 18 T cell receptor beta chains listed next were all sequenced from one sample in a study of cytomegalovirus exposure and HLA in healthy donors. PCR was performed using 60 Vbeta and 13 Jbeta primers. Produced via immunoSEQ multiplex PCR; TCRdb's table is partial and in-frame only. This table holds roughly 100,000 clones, 70% found once. The sequenced sample consisted of PBMCs. These TCRs come from a man between 35 and 55 years old in good health and CMV-seropositive.

This clone came up once. The chain is built from TRBV7-9 and TRBJ2-5, with 9 nucleotides matching TRBD2. This CDR3 comprises 16 residues. CDR1 is SEHNR, CDR2 FQNEAQ, per germline (reference sequence). With 1 base clipped from V and 2 bases from J, the junction kept 5 bases outside the gene matches. Here the CDR3 DNA reads TGTGCCAGCAGCTTAGGGGGTAGCGGGAGACAAGAGACCCAGTACTTC. This translates into CASSLGGSGRQETQYF. Complete variable domain (other parts from reference TRBV7-9 and TRBJ2-5): DTGVSQNPRHKITKRGQNVTFRCDPISEHNRLYWYRQTLGQGPEFLTYFQNEAQLEKSRLLSDRFSAERPKGSFSTLEIQRTEQGDSAMYLCASSLGGSGRQETQYFGPGTRLLVL.

This clone was counted only a few times. The chain carries TRBV15 and TRBJ2-3; maybe TRBD1 (6 bases). Germline V gene sequence: CDR1 LNHNV, CDR2 YYDKDF (reference sequence). This CDR3 is built from 15 residues. With 0 bases removed from V and 3 bases from J, the gap between germline ends came to 10 bases. CDR3 protein: CATSRDPGVTDTQYF. CDR3 in DNA: TGTGCCACCAGCAGAGATCCAGGGGTAACAGATACGCAGTATTTT. The whole variable domain, remainder taken from reference TRBV15 and TRBJ2-3, is DAMVIQNPRYQVTQFGKPVTLSCSQTLNHNVMYWYQQKSSQAPKLLFHYYDKDFNNEADTPDNFQSRRPNTSFCFLDIRSPGLGDTAMYLCATSRDPGVTDTQYFGPGTRLTVL.

The table lists this clone with many counts. Written as DNA, the CDR3 is TGTGCCAGCAGGACAGGGGCTGAAGCTTTCTTT. Amino acids: CASRTGAEAFF. This sequence joins TRBV6-5 and TRBJ1-1; 8 bases agree with TRBD1. V dropped 6 bases and J dropped 6; count of bases not matched to a gene: 0. CDR3 size: 11 residues. Germline CDR1 and CDR2: MNHEY and SVGAGI.

The chain carries TRBV9 and TRBJ2-3; 7 bases are a match to TRBD2. Germline loops: CDR1 SGDLS, CDR2 YYNGEE. After removal of 0 bases from V and 4 bases from J, the junction contained 5 bases not matched to a gene. The CDR3 is made up of 15 amino acids. The CDR3 DNA follows: TGTGCCAGCAGCGTAGGGGGGAGGGCGGCAGATACGCAGTATTTT. Translating gives CASSVGGRAADTQYF.

J is TRBJ1-2 and V is TRBV18; no firm D call. V gave up 2 bases and J gave up 6 bases, with 13 bases separating them. This CDR3 region has 14 residues. CDR1 is KGHSH, CDR2 LQKENI, per germline. CDR3 coding DNA: TGTGCCAGCTCACCAGGGTCCAGCCAGGATGGCTACACCTTC. The encoded protein is CASSPGSSQDGYTF.

The genes are TRBV7-9 and TRBJ1-1; a weak D match, TRBD1 (5 bases). Per germline, CDR1 SEHNR and CDR2 FQNEAQ (reference sequence). The CDR3 has 17 amino acids. Trimming removed 5 bases from V and 1 base from J, with 20 bases in between. The CDR3 is CASSPRPPAGANTEAFF. For the CDR3, the DNA is TGTGCCAGCAGCCCCCGACCCCCTGCTGGGGCGAACACTGAAGCTTTCTTT. The full variable domain, its missing parts supplied by reference TRBV7-9 and TRBJ1-1, is DTGVSQNPRHKITKRGQNVTFRCDPISEHNRLYWYRQTLGQGPEFLTYFQNEAQLEKSRLLSDRFSAERPKGSFSTLEIQRTEQGDSAMYLCASSPRPPAGANTEAFFGQGTRLTVV.

The V gene is TRBV6-4, the J gene TRBJ2-1, with TRBD2 identical over 8 bases. CDR1 is MRHNA and CDR2 is SNTAGT in the germline V gene. Trimming removed 0 bases from V and 8 bases from J; junction bases left unmatched: 12. This CDR3 is built from 17 residues. CDR3 amino acids: CASSDSPGAGVTHEQFF. CDR3 in DNA: TGTGCCAGCAGTGACTCTCCCGGAGCGGGAGTTACCCATGAGCAGTTCTTC.

The chain joins TRBV6-4 to TRBJ2-3; possible D gene TRBD2, 5 bases. Deletions cut 8 bases from V and 5 bases from J, with 20 bases between. This CDR3 has 15 amino acids. Germline V gives CDR1 MRHNA, CDR2 SNTAGT. The CDR3 bases are TGTGCCAGCGCCCAGACGGCGGGTCTGGGAGATACGCAGTATTTT. Its protein is CASAQTAGLGDTQYF.

The rearrangement joins TRBV6-5 to TRBJ2-5; TRBD2 is a possible D gene (5 bases). The length of the CDR3 is 13 residues. CDR1 and CDR2 (germline): MNHEY, SVGAGI. The ends were cut back, 3 bases at V and 5 bases at J, with 10 bases in the middle. CDR3: CASSYTPGETQYF. The CDR3 bases are TGTGCCAGCAGTTATACACCGGGGGAGACCCAGTACTTC.

A remark on this clone: Other nucleotide sequences from this sample produce the same CDR3. This chain connects TRBV7-7 to TRBJ2-1; 7 bases are shared with TRBD2. Losses at the gene ends were 3 bases for V and 6 bases for J; bases not matched to a gene: 2. CDR3 size: 13 residues. CDR1 and CDR2 from the germline V gene are SSHAT and FNYEAQ (reference sequence). CDR3 in DNA: TGTGCCAGCAGCTTGGGGGGGATCAATGAGCAGTTCTTC. It specifies CASSLGGINEQFF.

The chain links TRBV7-2 to TRBJ2-5, with unresolved D. The CDR3 loop spans 15 amino acids. The germline V gene encodes CDR1 SGHTA and CDR2 FQGNSA. V was shortened by 1 base and J by 2 bases, with 11 bases between the two germline ends. Here the CDR3 DNA reads TGTGCCAGCAGCTTAGTGGCGGATCCACAAGAGACCCAGTACTTC. The encoded protein is CASSLVADPQETQYF.

The rearrangement links TRBV11-2 to TRBJ1-1, with 7 nucleotides matching TRBD1. Germline CDR1 and CDR2: SGHAT and FQNNGV. This CDR3 spans 13 amino acids. The V gene end was trimmed by 3 bases and the J gene end by 11 bases; junction bases not matched to a gene: 9. The CDR3: CASSLRDSGAAFF. CDR3 in DNA: TGTGCCAGCAGCTTGAGGGACAGCGGAGCGGCTTTCTTT. The whole variable domain, remainder taken from reference TRBV11-2 and TRBJ1-1, is EAGVAQSPRYKIIEKRQSVAFWCNPISGHATLYWYQQILGQGPKLLIQFQNNGVVDDSQLPKDRFSAERLKGVDSTLKIQPAKLEDSAVYLCASSLRDSGAAFFGQGTRLTVV.

This clone was found a few times. V is TRBV21-1 and J is TRBJ2-1; the table names TRBD2, a call not compared with the DNA. TRBV21-1 corresponds to a pseudogene. The CDR3 length is 14 residues. The CDR3 coding sequence is TGTGCCAGCAGCAAGGGGAGCTCCTACAATGAGCAGTTCTTC. It yields the protein CASSKGSSYNEQFF.

The chain joins TRBV27 to TRBJ2-4; 10 bases map to TRBD1. Per the germline V gene, CDR1 is MNHEY and CDR2 is SMNVEV (reference sequence). V trimming: 1 base; J trimming: 9 bases; junction bases outside the gene matches: 9. This CDR3 contains 16 residues. The CDR3 here is CASSLLGTGDRGIQYF. The CDR3 DNA sequence: TGTGCCAGCAGTTTATTGGGGACAGGGGATCGGGGCATTCAGTACTTC.

The CDR3 reads CAISDNTGLARTGELFF. CDR3 coding DNA: TGTGCCATCAGTGACAATACGGGACTAGCTCGAACCGGGGAGCTGTTTTTT. This chain connects TRBV10-3 to TRBJ2-2, with 9 bases fitting TRBD2. The CDR3 is 17 amino acids. Germline CDR1 and CDR2: ENHRY and SYGVKD. V dropped 3 bases and J dropped 5; count of bases not matched to a gene: 10.

The V and J genes are TRBV7-2 and TRBJ2-2, with TRBD2 identical over 7 bases. The germline gives CDR1 SGHTA, CDR2 FQGNSA. This CDR3 comprises 16 residues. Trimming at V came to 2 bases and at J to 5 bases, leaving 8 bases not matched to a gene. The CDR3 DNA follows: TGTGCCAGCAGCTTAATGGGGGAGGGCCTGACCGGGGAGCTGTTTTTT. Translated: CASSLMGEGLTGELFF.

This sequence joins TRBV5-1 and TRBJ2-7; 9 positions agree with TRBD1. CDR1 SGHRS and CDR2 YFSETQ come from the germline V gene. The CDR3 spans 15 residues. Unmatched junction bases numbered 5, after V lost 0 bases and J lost 4 bases. CDR3 sequence reads: CASSLAQGALYEQYF. The CDR3 DNA reads TGCGCCAGCAGCTTGGCACAGGGGGCCCTTTACGAGCAGTACTTC. The full variable domain, completed using reference TRBV5-1 and TRBJ2-7, is KAGVTQTPRYLIKTRGQQVTLSCSPISGHRSVSWYQQTPGQGLQFLFEYFSETQRNKGNFPGRFSGRQFSNSRSEMNVSTLELGDSALYLCASSLAQGALYEQYFGPGTRLTVT.

The genes are TRBV6-5 and TRBJ2-1, with a possible D match to TRBD1 (6 bases). This CDR3 contains 13 residues. CDR1 and CDR2 (germline): MNHEY, SVGAGI. V dropped 5 bases and J dropped 8 bases, with 13 bases sitting between them. CDR3 DNA sequence: TGTGCCAGCAGTCAACAGGGTCAGGATGAGCAGTTCTTC. It specifies CASSQQGQDEQFF.